Each of the 18 T cell receptor beta chains below was sequenced from the same sample in a study of type 1 regulatory T cells. Their specific antigens are unknown. TCRdb redid the calling of the reads with MiXCR, one entry per CDR3 protein. The table lists about 3,000 distinct CDR3 sequences, 6.5% to 8.5% of them singletons. Specimen: cultured T cells, either the whole culture or a sorted T cell fraction (not recorded which). Receptor source: a human donor in good health.

By share, this clonotype counts as medium-sized. This chain links TRBV9 with TRBJ2-1; a weak D match, TRBD2 (5 bases). V was clipped by 3 bases and J by 5 bases, with 12 bases between them. CDR3 length equals 14 residues. Germline CDR1 SGDLS, CDR2 YYNGEE. This chain's CDR3 is CASSARSSNNEQFF. The CDR3 DNA reads TGTGCCAGCAGCGCCAGATCTAGCAACAATGAGCAGTTCTTC.

By share, this clonotype ranks as medium-sized. V gene TRBV10-3 combines with J gene TRBJ2-7; the match to TRBD1 covers 7 bases. Germline CDR1 is ENHRY and CDR2 is SYGVKD. CDR3 length equals 13 residues. With V trimmed by 7 bases and J by 1 base, 4 bases remained unmatched. The CDR3 protein is CAITSGGSYEQYF. CDR3 sequence (DNA): TGTGCCATCACCTCAGGGGGTTCCTACGAGCAGTACTTC.

The chain employs TRBV27 and TRBJ1-4; 9 positions agree with TRBD1. V shed 8 bases, J shed 8 bases, and the junction held 12 bases outside the gene matches. Germline values: CDR1 MNHEY, CDR2 SMNVEV (reference sequence). The CDR3 loop spans 15 amino acids. The CDR3 region is CASRLSGTGSEKLFF. The CDR3 nucleotides read TGTGCCAGCCGTCTCTCAGGGACAGGGAGCGAAAAACTGTTTTTT.

Concerning this clonotype: Germline and junction disagree at one end, which may indicate a read error. This rearrangement joins TRBV14 to TRBJ2-2, with D perhaps given as TRBD1 or TRBD2 (5 bases each). The CDR3 has 19 residues. Per the germline V gene, CDR1 is SGHDN and CDR2 is FVKESK. The CDR3 DNA reads as TGTGCCAGCAGCCATATGAGGAGTATGGTGAGGGGTGTAGCCGGGGAACTGTTTTTT. This translates into CASSHMRSMVRGVAGELFF.

By proportion, this clonotype is medium-sized (0.01 to 0.1%). This sequence joins TRBV27 and TRBJ2-7; TRBD1 or TRBD2 may be the D gene (5 bases each). Germline V gene lookup returns CDR1 MNHEY and CDR2 SMNVEV (reference sequence). The CDR3 runs 15 residues. V dropped 1 base and J dropped 6 bases, with 16 bases sitting between them. The CDR3: CASSLFLGVAFEQYF. In DNA form, the CDR3 reads TGTGCCAGCAGTTTATTCCTGGGGGTGGCTTTCGAGCAGTACTTC.

This clonotype is termed medium-sized (0.01 to 0.1%). The rearrangement joins TRBV12-3 or TRBV12-4 to TRBJ2-2, with 12 positions matching TRBD2. V was clipped by 6 bases and J by 3 bases; unmatched bases: 2. CDR3 length: 15 residues. CDR3 nucleotide sequence: TGTGCCAGCAGGAGGACTAGCGGGGACACCGGGGAGCTGTTTTTT. Protein: CASRRTSGDTGELFF.

This clonotype rates as medium-sized. The rearrangement links TRBV5-1 to TRBJ2-2, with a possible D match to TRBD1 (6 bases). V was cut by 1 base and J by 6 bases, with 19 bases left in between. This CDR3 is built from 17 residues. Germline V gene lookup returns CDR1 SGHRS and CDR2 YFSETQ. The CDR3 DNA reads TGCGCCAGCAGCTTGCGATCCGGGACAATGACCGCCGGGGAGCTGTTTTTT. It encodes CASSLRSGTMTAGELFF.

By proportion, this clonotype is medium-sized. The J gene is TRBJ1-6, the V gene TRBV6-5, with D possibly matching TRBD1 (5 bases). The CDR3 runs to 15 residues. Per germline, CDR1 MNHEY and CDR2 SVGAGI. The V gene lost 2 bases and the J gene lost 9 bases, with 14 bases spanning the gap. Here the CDR3 reads CASSYLRDGRSPLHF. The DNA for the CDR3 is TGTGCCAGCAGTTACCTCCGGGACGGGCGTTCACCCCTCCACTTT.

By sample fraction, this clonotype is large. The rearrangement joins TRBV7-2 to TRBJ2-3, with 9 bases lining up with TRBD2. CDR1 is SGHTA and CDR2 is FQGNSA in the germline V gene. With 2 bases clipped from V and 0 bases from J, the junction kept 9 bases outside the gene matches. The CDR3 is 18 residues long. CDR3 amino acids: CASSLHPRTSGSTDTQYF. The CDR3 bases are TGTGCCAGCAGCTTACATCCAAGAACTAGCGGGAGCACAGATACGCAGTATTTT.

By share, this clonotype counts as medium-sized. The chain combines TRBV2 with TRBJ1-1, with TRBD1 as a possible D gene (5 bases). Germline values: CDR1 SNHLY, CDR2 FYNNEI. CDR3 length: 13 amino acids. V lost 6 bases to trimming and J lost 1 base, with 9 bases between them. The CDR3 bases are TGTGCCAGCAGGGGTCAGGGGAACACTGAAGCTTTCTTT. Protein: CASRGQGNTEAFF.

By share, this clonotype ranks as medium-sized. The chain uses TRBV7-2 and TRBJ2-3; D is undetermined. The CDR3 spans 15 residues. Trimming cost V 1 base and J 1 base, with 9 bases left between them. The V gene's germline CDR1 is SGHTA and CDR2 FQGNSA. The CDR3 region is CASSLVSKGTDTQYF. CDR3 sequence (DNA): TGTGCCAGCAGCTTAGTATCTAAAGGCACAGATACGCAGTATTTT.

Relative to its sample, this clonotype is medium-sized. V is TRBV20-1 and J is TRBJ1-5; D not certain. CDR1 is DFQATT and CDR2 is SNEGSKA in the germline V gene (reference sequence). CDR3 length: 13 amino acids. The germline V and J ends were trimmed by 0 bases and 4 bases, with 7 bases remaining between them. The CDR3 DNA sequence: TGCAGTGCTAGAGATCCCCAGAATCAGCCCCAGCATTTT. Amino acids: CSARDPQNQPQHF.

This clonotype was observed at least ten times. The chain has TRBV19 and TRBJ2-1, with D possibly being TRBD1 (5 bases). The V end was cut by 2 bases, the J end by 6 bases, with 14 bases between. Germline lookup yields CDR1 LNHDA and CDR2 SQIVND (reference sequence). There are 15 residues in the CDR3. CDR3 protein: CASSITGERINEQFF. CDR3 DNA: TGTGCCAGTAGTATAACAGGAGAGAGGATCAATGAGCAGTTCTTC. Filled out from reference TRBV19 and TRBJ2-1, the complete variable domain reads DGGITQSPKYLFRKEGQNVTLSCEQNLNHDAMYWYRQDPGQGLRLIYYSQIVNDFQKGDIAEGYSVSREKKESFPLTVTSAQKNPTAFYLCASSITGERINEQFFGPGTRLTVL.

In this sample, this clonotype is medium-sized. The chain is built from TRBV14 and TRBJ2-6; the D call may be TRBD1 or TRBD2 (6 bases each). This CDR3 has 17 residues. Trimming removed 1 base at V and 2 bases at J, with 12 bases between. Germline V gene sequence: CDR1 SGHDN, CDR2 FVKESK. The CDR3 sequence: CASSQVLGGAGANVLTF. In DNA, the CDR3 is TGTGCCAGCAGCCAAGTCCTCGGGGGCGCTGGGGCCAACGTCCTGACTTTC. The full variable domain, rest sourced from reference TRBV14 and TRBJ2-6, is EAGVTQFPSHSVIEKGQTVTLRCDPISGHDNLYWYRRVMGKEIKFLLHFVKESKQDESGMPNNRFLAERTGGTYSTLKVQPAELEDSGVYFCASSQVLGGAGANVLTFGAGSRLTVL.

A single count supports this clonotype. The chain employs TRBV12-3 or TRBV12-4 and TRBJ1-4, with D possibly being TRBD1 (5 bases). The V gene lost 6 bases and the J gene lost 12 bases, with 14 bases spanning the gap. The CDR3 has 12 amino acids. The CDR3 DNA reads TGTGCCAGCAGCCGGAACAGAGGGGAACTGTTTTTT. Amino acids: CASSRNRGELFF.

By share, this clonotype ranks as medium-sized. The chain carries TRBV20-1 and TRBJ1-2, with unresolved D. The germline gives CDR1 DFQATT, CDR2 SNEGSKA (reference sequence). The ends were cut back, 7 bases at V and 4 bases at J, with 10 bases in the middle. There are 11 residues in the CDR3. CDR3 nucleotide sequence: TGCAGTGTTCCGGCCCTCTATGGCTACACCTTC. Its protein product is CSVPALYGYTF.

This clonotype appeared many times. The gene calls are TRBV4-1 and TRBJ2-7; the match to TRBD2 covers 9 bases. The ends lost 1 base at V and 7 bases at J; junction bases unmatched: 11. The V gene's germline CDR1 is MGHRA and CDR2 YSYEKL. The CDR3 extends over 16 amino acids. This CDR3 reads CASSQGSGTSSWEQYF. CDR3 nucleotides: TGCGCCAGCAGCCAAGGCTCGGGGACTAGCTCATGGGAGCAGTACTTC.

This clonotype ranks as medium-sized. The chain joins TRBV28 to TRBJ1-1; 8 nucleotides agree with TRBD1. This CDR3 has 15 amino acids. CDR1 and CDR2 (germline): MDHEN, SYDVKM. Unmatched junction bases numbered 15, after V lost 11 bases and J lost 4 bases. Written as DNA, the CDR3 is TGTGCCCTTCTACCCTCGACAGGGGCGAGCACTGAAGCTTTCTTT. Its translation is CALLPSTGASTEAFF. Full variable domain (rest looked up from reference TRBV28 and TRBJ1-1): DVKVTQSSRYLVKRTGEKVFLECVQDMDHENMFWYRQDPGLGLRLIYFSYDVKMKEKGDIPEGYSVSREKKERFSLILESASTNQTSMYLCALLPSTGASTEAFFGQGTRLTVV.